This T cell receptor beta chain originates from a study of blood T cell repertoires in COVID-19. CDR3 size: 18 residues. V was pared by 3 bases and J by 1 base, with 15 bases of the junction left unmatched. Germline assignment: CDR1 DFQATT and CDR2 SNEGSKA (reference sequence). Method: immunoSEQ multiplex PCR; TCRdb's copy keeps in-frame clones and lacks some. The data contain over 400,000 clones, approximately 90% of them singletons. Sequenced: peripheral blood. The chain has TRBV20-1 and TRBJ1-2; TRBD1 agrees at 9 bases. This clonotype originated in a woman aged 25 to 39 with active or convalescent COVID-19. Here the CDR3 DNA reads TGCAGTGCTAGTAACCCCCGGGACAGGGACCAAGATAACTATGGCTACACCTTC. Protein product: CSASNPRDRDQDNYGYTF.